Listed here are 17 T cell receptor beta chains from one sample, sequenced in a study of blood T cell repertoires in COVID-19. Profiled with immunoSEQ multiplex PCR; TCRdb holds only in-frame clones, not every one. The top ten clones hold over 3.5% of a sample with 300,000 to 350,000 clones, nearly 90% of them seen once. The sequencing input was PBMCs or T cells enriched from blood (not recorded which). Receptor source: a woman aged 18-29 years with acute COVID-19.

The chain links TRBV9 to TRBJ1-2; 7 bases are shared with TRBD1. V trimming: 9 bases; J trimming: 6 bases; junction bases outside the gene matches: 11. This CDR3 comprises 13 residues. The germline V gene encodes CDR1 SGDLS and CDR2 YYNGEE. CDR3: CAKLSGTAHGYTF. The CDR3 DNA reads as TGTGCCAAACTTTCAGGGACAGCCCATGGCTACACCTTC.

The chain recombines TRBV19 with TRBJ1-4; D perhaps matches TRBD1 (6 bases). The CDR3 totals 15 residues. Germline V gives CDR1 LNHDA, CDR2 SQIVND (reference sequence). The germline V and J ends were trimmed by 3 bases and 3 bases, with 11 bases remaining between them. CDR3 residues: CASSMGAAPNEKLFF. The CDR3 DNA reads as TGTGCCAGTAGTATGGGGGCAGCCCCTAATGAAAAACTGTTTTTT. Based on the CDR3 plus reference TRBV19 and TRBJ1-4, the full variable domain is DGGITQSPKYLFRKEGQNVTLSCEQNLNHDAMYWYRQDPGQGLRLIYYSQIVNDFQKGDIAEGYSVSREKKESFPLTVTSAQKNPTAFYLCASSMGAAPNEKLFFGSGTQLSVL.

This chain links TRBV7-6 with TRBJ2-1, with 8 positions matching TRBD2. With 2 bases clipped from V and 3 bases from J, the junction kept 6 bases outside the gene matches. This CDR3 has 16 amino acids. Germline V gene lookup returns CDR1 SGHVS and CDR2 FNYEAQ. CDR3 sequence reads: CASSLLSGNVYNEQFF. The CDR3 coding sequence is TGTGCCAGCAGCTTACTTAGCGGGAATGTCTACAATGAGCAGTTCTTC.

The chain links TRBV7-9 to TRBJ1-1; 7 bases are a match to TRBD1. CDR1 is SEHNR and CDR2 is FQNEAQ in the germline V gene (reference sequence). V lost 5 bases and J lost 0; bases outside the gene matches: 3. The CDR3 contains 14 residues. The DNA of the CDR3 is TGTGCCAGCAGCCGAGGGGGCATGAACACTGAAGCTTTCTTT. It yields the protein CASSRGGMNTEAFF.

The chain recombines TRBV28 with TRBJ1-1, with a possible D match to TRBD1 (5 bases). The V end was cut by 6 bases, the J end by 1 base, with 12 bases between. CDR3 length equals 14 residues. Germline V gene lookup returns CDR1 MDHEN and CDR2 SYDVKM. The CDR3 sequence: CASRNGQGNTEAFF. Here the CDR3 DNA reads TGTGCCAGCAGGAATGGGCAGGGGAACACTGAAGCTTTCTTT.

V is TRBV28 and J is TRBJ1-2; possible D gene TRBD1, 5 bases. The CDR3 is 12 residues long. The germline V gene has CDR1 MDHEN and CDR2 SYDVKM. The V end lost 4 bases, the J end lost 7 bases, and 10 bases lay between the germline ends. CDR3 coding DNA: TGTGCCAGCAGTTCGGTGGGGCGTGGCTACACCTTC. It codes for CASSSVGRGYTF.

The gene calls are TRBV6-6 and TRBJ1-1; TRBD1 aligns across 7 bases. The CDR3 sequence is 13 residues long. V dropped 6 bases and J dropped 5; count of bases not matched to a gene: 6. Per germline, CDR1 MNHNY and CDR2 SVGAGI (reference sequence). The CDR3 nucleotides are TGTGCCAGCAGACATCAGGGGGAAACTGAAGCTTTCTTT. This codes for CASRHQGETEAFF.

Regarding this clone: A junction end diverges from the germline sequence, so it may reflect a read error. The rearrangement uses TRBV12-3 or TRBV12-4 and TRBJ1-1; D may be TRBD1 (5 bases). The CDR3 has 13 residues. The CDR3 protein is CASTLQASTEAFF. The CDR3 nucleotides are TGTGCCAGCACTTTACAGGCAAGCACTGAAGCTTTCTTT.

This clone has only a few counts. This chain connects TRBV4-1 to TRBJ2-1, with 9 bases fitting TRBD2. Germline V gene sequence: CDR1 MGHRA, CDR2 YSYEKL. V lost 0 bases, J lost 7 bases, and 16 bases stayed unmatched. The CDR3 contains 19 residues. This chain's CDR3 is CASSQDAPTMLAGLNEQFF. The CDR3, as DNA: TGCGCCAGCAGCCAAGACGCCCCCACGATGCTAGCGGGGCTTAATGAGCAGTTCTTC.

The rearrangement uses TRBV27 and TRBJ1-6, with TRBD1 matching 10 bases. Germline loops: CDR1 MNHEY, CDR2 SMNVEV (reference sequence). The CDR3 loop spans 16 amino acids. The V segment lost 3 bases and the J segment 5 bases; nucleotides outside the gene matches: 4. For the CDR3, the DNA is TGTGCCAGCAGTTTGACAGGGGGCCGAAATAATTCACCCCTCCACTTT. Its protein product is CASSLTGGRNNSPLHF.

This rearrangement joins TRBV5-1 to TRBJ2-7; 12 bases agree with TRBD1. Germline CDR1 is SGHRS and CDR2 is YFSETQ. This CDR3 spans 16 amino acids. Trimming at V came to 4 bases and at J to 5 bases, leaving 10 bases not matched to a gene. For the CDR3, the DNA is TGCGCCAGCAGCCTCATCATGGGGACAGGGGGCCACGAGCAGTACTTC. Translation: CASSLIMGTGGHEQYF.

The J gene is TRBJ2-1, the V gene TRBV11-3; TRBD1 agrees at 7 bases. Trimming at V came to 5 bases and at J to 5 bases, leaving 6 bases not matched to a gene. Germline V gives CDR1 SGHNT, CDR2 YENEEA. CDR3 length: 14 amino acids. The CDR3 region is CASSRRQGNNEQFF. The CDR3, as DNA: TGTGCCAGCAGCCGGCGACAGGGAAACAATGAGCAGTTCTTC. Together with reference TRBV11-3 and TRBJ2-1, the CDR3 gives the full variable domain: EAGVVQSPRYKIIEKKQPVAFWCNPISGHNTLYWYLQNLGQGPELLIRYENEEAVDDSQLPKDRFSAERLKGVDSTLKIQPAELGDSAVYLCASSRRQGNNEQFFGPGTRLTVL.

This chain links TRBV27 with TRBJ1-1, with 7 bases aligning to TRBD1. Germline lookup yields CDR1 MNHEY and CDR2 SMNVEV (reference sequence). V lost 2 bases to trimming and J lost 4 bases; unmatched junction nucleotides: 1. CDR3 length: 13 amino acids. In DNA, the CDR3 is TGTGCCAGCAGTTTACAGGGGGGCACTGAAGCTTTCTTT. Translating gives CASSLQGGTEAFF.

The DNA of the CDR3 is TGTGCCAGCAGCTTCCCTTCGGGACAGAGTCAACGCTCTGGAAACACCATATATTTT. This gives the protein CASSFPSGQSQRSGNTIYF. The rearrangement joins TRBV13 to TRBJ1-3, with 7 bases aligning to TRBD1. Germline-derived CDR1 and CDR2 are PRHDT and FYEKMQ (reference sequence). The trim removed 3 bases at V and 0 bases at J, leaving 14 bases unmatched. The CDR3 is made up of 19 amino acids.

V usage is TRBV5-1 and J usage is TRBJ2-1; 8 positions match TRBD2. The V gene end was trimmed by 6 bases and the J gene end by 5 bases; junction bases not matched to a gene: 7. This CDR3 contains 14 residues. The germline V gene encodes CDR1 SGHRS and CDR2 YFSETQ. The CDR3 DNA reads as TGCGCCAGCACTGCGGGCGGGGGGCACAATGAGCAGTTCTTC. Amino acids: CASTAGGGHNEQFF.

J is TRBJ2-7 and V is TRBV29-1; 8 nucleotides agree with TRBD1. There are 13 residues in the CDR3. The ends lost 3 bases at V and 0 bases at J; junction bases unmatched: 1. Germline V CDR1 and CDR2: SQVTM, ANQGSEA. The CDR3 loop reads CSVEGQDSYEQYF. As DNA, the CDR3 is TGCAGCGTTGAGGGACAGGACTCCTACGAGCAGTACTTC.

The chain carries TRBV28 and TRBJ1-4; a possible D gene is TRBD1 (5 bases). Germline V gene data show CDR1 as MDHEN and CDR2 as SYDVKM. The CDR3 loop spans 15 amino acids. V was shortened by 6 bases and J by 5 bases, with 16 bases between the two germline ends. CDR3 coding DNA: TGTGCCAGCAGCTTGAATGGGGCTAAAAATGAAAAACTGTTTTTT. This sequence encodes CASSLNGAKNEKLFF.